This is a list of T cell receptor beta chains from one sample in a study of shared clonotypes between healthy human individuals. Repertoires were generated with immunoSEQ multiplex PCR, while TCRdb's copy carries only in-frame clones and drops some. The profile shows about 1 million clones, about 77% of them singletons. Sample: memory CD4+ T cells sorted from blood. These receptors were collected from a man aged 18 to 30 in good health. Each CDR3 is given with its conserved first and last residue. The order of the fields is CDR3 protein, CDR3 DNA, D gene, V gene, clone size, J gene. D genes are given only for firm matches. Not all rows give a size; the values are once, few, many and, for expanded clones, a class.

CASSPQGQGNEKLFF,TGTGCCAGTAGTCCCCAAGGACAGGGGAATGAAAAACTGTTTTTT,TRBD1,TRBV19,-,TRBJ1-4
CSVELSLAKNIQYF,TGCAGCGTTGAACTATCGCTAGCCAAAAACATTCAGTACTTC,-,TRBV29-1,-,TRBJ2-4
CASSGHANTGELFF,TGTGCCAGCTCGGGACACGCGAACACCGGGGAGCTGTTTTTT,-,TRBV2,-,TRBJ2-2
CASSEQGKNVGQPQHF,TGTGCCAGCAGTGAACAGGGGAAGAATGTTGGTCAGCCCCAGCATTTT,-,TRBV6-1,-,TRBJ1-5
CATLDREGSHQPQHF,TGTGCCACCTTGGACAGGGAGGGAAGCCATCAGCCCCAGCATTTT,TRBD1,TRBV19,many,TRBJ1-5
CASSLLETGAHQPQHF,TGTGCCAGCAGTTTATTGGAGACAGGGGCCCATCAGCCCCAGCATTTT,TRBD1,TRBV28,-,TRBJ1-5
CASSPRPPASYEQYF,TGTGCCAGCAGCCCCCGTCCCCCCGCATCCTACGAGCAGTACTTC,-,TRBV7-8,-,TRBJ2-7
CASGLGYEQYF,TGTGCTAGTGGTTTGGGGTACGAGCAGTACTTC,-,TRBV12-5,-,TRBJ2-7
CACQKPAGVLEQFF,TGTGCCTGCCAAAAGCCAGCGGGAGTTCTTGAGCAGTTCTTC,TRBD2,TRBV30,-,TRBJ2-1
CASSLLATSGGADTQYF,TGCGCCAGCAGCTTGTTGGCAACTAGCGGGGGGGCAGATACGCAGTATTTT,TRBD2,TRBV5-1,-,TRBJ2-3
CASSLPRAAEETQYF,TGTGCCAGCAGCTTACCCCGGGCAGCAGAAGAGACCCAGTACTTC,-,TRBV11-3,-,TRBJ2-5
CASSESGTGSNEQFF,TGTGCCAGCAGTGAATCGGGGACAGGTAGTAATGAGCAGTTCTTC,TRBD1,TRBV6-1,-,TRBJ2-1
CASSTGTVGTGELFF,TGCGCCAGCAGCACGGGGACAGTGGGCACCGGGGAGCTGTTTTTT,TRBD1,TRBV5-1,many,TRBJ2-2
CSVEPPGSGDYTF,TGCAGCGTTGAACCTCCGGGCTCAGGGGACTACACCTTC,-,TRBV29-1,-,TRBJ1-2
CSASLPPAFF,TGCAGTGCTAGCCTCCCTCCAGCTTTCTTT,-,TRBV20-1,once,TRBJ1-1
CAIRGSSNTGELFF,TGTGCCATCAGGGGCAGCTCGAACACCGGGGAGCTGTTTTTT,-,TRBV10-3,-,TRBJ2-2
CASGGRLAEAYEQYF,TGTGCCAGCGGGGGAAGACTAGCGGAAGCCTACGAGCAGTACTTC,TRBD2,TRBV6-1,-,TRBJ2-7
CASSLTGGKDQPQHF,TGTGCCAGCAGCTTAACAGGGGGCAAGGATCAGCCCCAGCATTTT,TRBD1,TRBV5-4,-,TRBJ1-5
CASSYGQGINQPQHF,TGTGCCAGTAGTTACGGACAGGGGATAAATCAGCCCCAGCATTTT,TRBD1,TRBV19,-,TRBJ1-5
CAWSDRGNSPLHF,TGTGCCTGGAGTGACAGGGGTAATTCACCCCTCCACTTT,TRBD1,TRBV30,-,TRBJ1-6
CASSDEGGQPQHF,TGTGCCAGCAGCGACGAGGGCGGTCAGCCCCAGCATTTT,-,TRBV7-9,-,TRBJ1-5
CASSRRTWGGEQYF,TGTGCCAGCAGTCGACGGACCTGGGGCGGCGAGCAGTACTTC,-,TRBV2,-,TRBJ2-7
CASSIDRKETQYF,TGTGCCAGCAGCATCGACAGGAAAGAGACCCAGTACTTC,-,TRBV7-2,once,TRBJ2-5
CASSPVGGSTEAFF,TGCGCCAGCAGCCCGGTGGGGGGCAGTACTGAAGCTTTCTTT,-,TRBV5-1,-,TRBJ1-1
CSVEGLPGLTEAFF,TGCAGCGTTGAGGGCTTGCCAGGTTTAACTGAAGCTTTCTTT,-,TRBV29-1,-,TRBJ1-1
CASSPSSGSEYEQYF,TGTGCCAGCTCACCTTCTAGCGGGAGTGAATACGAGCAGTACTTC,TRBD2,TRBV18,-,TRBJ2-7
CASSLEGFEVHPEYF,TGCGCCAGCAGCTTGGAGGGGTTCGAGGTGCACCCCGAGTACTTC,-,TRBV5-1,-,TRBJ2-7
CASSFSRGTDTQYF,TGTGCCAGCAGTTTTAGTAGGGGCACAGATACGCAGTATTTT,-,TRBV28,-,TRBJ2-3
CASTNHRGNQPQHF,TGTGCCAGCACCAATCACCGGGGAAATCAGCCCCAGCATTTT,-,TRBV7-2,few,TRBJ1-5
CASSSGGATYNEQFF,TGTGCCAGCAGTTCCGGGGGGGCCACCTACAATGAGCAGTTCTTC,TRBD2,TRBV2,few,TRBJ2-1